Shown below are 21 T cell receptor beta chains from a single sample sequenced in a study of PD-1 blockade in mismatch repair-deficient tumors. Only in-frame clones appear in the TCRdb table, and some are missing; sequencing was by immunoSEQ multiplex PCR. The data hold some 16,000 clones, with roughly 84% observed a single time. The sequences come from PBMCs, collected about 22 weeks after starting pembrolizumab. The receptors here all came from an adult with mismatch repair-deficient cancer.

The chain couples TRBV6-1 to TRBJ1-5; maybe TRBD1 (5 bases). Germline CDR1 is MNHNS and CDR2 is SASEGT. V dropped 4 bases and J dropped 2 bases, with 21 bases sitting between them. The CDR3 is 18 amino acids. The CDR3 protein is CASSALLRGIFRNQPQHF. The CDR3 DNA follows: TGTGCCAGCAGTGCTTTGCTTCGGGGGATATTTCGCAATCAGCCCCAGCATTTT.

This chain uses TRBV10-3 with TRBJ2-7, with 9 bases identical to TRBD1. The CDR3 loop spans 17 amino acids. Germline CDR1 reads ENHRY; CDR2 reads SYGVKD. Unmatched junction bases numbered 14, after V lost 6 bases and J lost 2 bases. CDR3 sequence reads: CAISGGTGFFKPYEQYF. As DNA, the CDR3 is TGTGCCATCAGCGGGGGGACAGGGTTCTTTAAACCCTACGAGCAGTACTTC.

This clone appeared a single time. The CDR3 region has the DNA TGTGCCAGCTCACGGGACACAGGCGGGCAGCCCCAGCATTTT. Protein product: CASSRDTGGQPQHF. The gene calls are TRBV18 and TRBJ1-5, with D maybe TRBD1 (6 bases). Germline CDR1 KGHSH, CDR2 LQKENI. The V end was cut by 4 bases, the J end by 7 bases, with 14 bases between. The CDR3 covers 14 residues.

The chain couples TRBV19 to TRBJ1-6; 9 positions agree with TRBD1. Germline V gene data show CDR1 as LNHDA and CDR2 as SQIVND (reference sequence). This CDR3 has 16 residues. Trimming cost V 6 bases and J 8 bases; bases outside gene matches: 11. The DNA for the CDR3 is TGTGCCAGTAGCAAGACCGGGACAGGGTCCTATTCACCCCTCCACTTT. Protein: CASSKTGTGSYSPLHF. Full variable domain (rest looked up from reference TRBV19 and TRBJ1-6): DGGITQSPKYLFRKEGQNVTLSCEQNLNHDAMYWYRQDPGQGLRLIYYSQIVNDFQKGDIAEGYSVSREKKESFPLTVTSAQKNPTAFYLCASSKTGTGSYSPLHFGNGTRLTVT.

The chain uses TRBV27 and TRBJ2-3; TRBD2 matches 8 bases. In germline, CDR1 is MNHEY, CDR2 SMNVEV (reference sequence). Unmatched junction bases numbered 8, after V lost 3 bases and J lost 6 bases. The CDR3 runs 15 residues. The CDR3 loop reads CASSFGTSLGDTQYF. CDR3 nucleotide sequence: TGTGCCAGCAGTTTCGGGACTAGTCTGGGCGATACGCAGTATTTT.

This chain joins TRBV7-3 and TRBJ1-3, with TRBD1 matching 7 bases. There are 17 residues in the CDR3. CDR1 and CDR2 (germline): SGHTA, FQGTGA. With 5 bases clipped from V and 4 bases from J, the junction kept 14 bases outside the gene matches. CDR3 DNA: TGTGCCAGCAGCCCCCTAGGTTTGGCAGGGGGAGGAAACACCATATATTTT. It yields the protein CASSPLGLAGGGNTIYF.

This clone occurred once. This chain joins TRBV27 and TRBJ1-5; 7 bases are a match to TRBD1. From germline, CDR1 is MNHEY and CDR2 SMNVEV (reference sequence). This CDR3 has 13 residues. Germline trimming cut 3 bases from V and 5 bases from J; bases unmatched to any gene: 1. The CDR3, as DNA: TGTGCCAGCAGTTTGAGGGGGCATCAGCCCCAGCATTTT. Amino acids: CASSLRGHQPQHF.

This chain's CDR3 is CASRLQGNEGHGYTF. The CDR3 coding sequence is TGTGCCAGCAGGTTACAGGGGAACGAGGGACATGGCTACACCTTC. The chain is built from TRBV28 and TRBJ1-2; 7 bases are a match to TRBD1. CDR3 size: 15 residues. In germline, CDR1 is MDHEN, CDR2 SYDVKM. The V segment lost 6 bases and the J segment 6 bases; nucleotides outside the gene matches: 13.

V gene TRBV28 combines with J gene TRBJ2-6; TRBD1 matches 9 bases. The CDR3 runs to 18 residues. Looked up from germline, CDR1 is MDHEN and CDR2 is SYDVKM. The junction had 10 bases not matched to a gene; V was cut back by 5 bases and J by 2 bases. The CDR3 DNA is TGTGCCAGCAGTGGACGACAGGGGGAATCTGCTGGGGCCAACGTCCTGACTTTC. This sequence encodes CASSGRQGESAGANVLTF.

This sequence joins TRBV9 and TRBJ2-1; tentative D call: TRBD2 (6 bases). The CDR3 covers 17 residues. The V end was cut by 3 bases, the J end by 6 bases, with 22 bases between. The germline V gene encodes CDR1 SGDLS and CDR2 YYNGEE. The CDR3 DNA sequence: TGTGCCAGCAGCGAGGTACGCGTAGGAGGGCCTCCCAATGAGCAGTTCTTC. Translated, it gives CASSEVRVGGPPNEQFF.

This chain joins TRBV6-6 and TRBJ2-2; no firm D call. Germline V gene lookup returns CDR1 MNHNY and CDR2 SVGAGI (reference sequence). The CDR3 covers 13 residues. V was cut by 6 bases and J by 2 bases, with 7 bases left in between. The chain's CDR3 is CASRPSNTGELFF. The CDR3 DNA is TGTGCCAGCAGACCTAGTAACACCGGGGAGCTGTTTTTT.

The chain has TRBV9 and TRBJ1-2; tentative D call: TRBD1 (5 bases). Trimming removed 2 bases from V and 3 bases from J, with 8 bases in between. The germline gives CDR1 SGDLS, CDR2 YYNGEE. The CDR3 contains 13 residues. The CDR3 is CASSVGGDYGYTF. CDR3 nucleotide sequence: TGTGCCAGCAGCGTGGGGGGGGACTATGGCTACACCTTC.

The rearrangement uses TRBV7-3 and TRBJ2-1, with a tentative D call TRBD2 (6 bases). Deletions cut 1 base from V and 10 bases from J, with 17 bases between. The CDR3 runs 15 residues. From germline, CDR1 is SGHTA and CDR2 FQGTGA. CDR3 loop: CASSLKISGRWEQFF. The CDR3 nucleotides read TGTGCCAGCAGCTTAAAGATTAGCGGTAGATGGGAGCAGTTCTTC.

This clone was counted only a few times. The rearrangement uses TRBV19 and TRBJ2-7; the D gene is possibly TRBD1 (6 bases). Trimming removed 5 bases from V and 5 bases from J, with 13 bases in between. This CDR3 region has 13 residues. The germline gives CDR1 LNHDA, CDR2 SQIVND (reference sequence). CDR3 in DNA: TGTGCCAGTAGTGCCGGGACACTCAACGAGCAGTACTTC. Amino acid sequence: CASSAGTLNEQYF.

The CDR3 loop reads CASSYSAGEEETQYF. The CDR3 DNA follows: TGTGCCAGCAGTTACTCGGCGGGAGAAGAAGAGACCCAGTACTTC. This chain uses TRBV6-5 with TRBJ2-5; 7 bases fit TRBD2. Per the germline V gene, CDR1 is MNHEY and CDR2 is SVGAGI. There are 15 residues in the CDR3. The J segment lost 3 bases and the V segment lost 0 bases, leaving 4 bases of the junction unmatched.

The chain joins TRBV7-9 to TRBJ2-5, with D tentatively TRBD2 (6 bases). The CDR3 runs to 16 residues. Between the trimmed V and J ends, which lost 2 bases and 5 bases, there was a span of 18 bases. From germline, CDR1 is SEHNR and CDR2 FQNEAQ (reference sequence). The CDR3 loop reads CASSLSVEGRRETQYF. The CDR3 DNA sequence: TGTGCCAGCAGCTTATCGGTGGAGGGGAGAAGGGAGACCCAGTACTTC.

J is TRBJ1-2 and V is TRBV19; tentatively, D is TRBD1 (5 bases). There are 13 residues in the CDR3. V was pared by 2 bases and J by 4 bases, with 8 bases between. Germline V gene lookup returns CDR1 LNHDA and CDR2 SQIVND (reference sequence). CDR3 sequence: CASSIWGIYGYTF. CDR3 sequence (DNA): TGTGCCAGTAGTATATGGGGCATCTATGGCTACACCTTC.

This chain connects TRBV12-5 to TRBJ2-7; TRBD1 aligns across 7 bases. CDR1 and CDR2 from the germline V gene are LGHNT and FRNRAP. The CDR3 totals 13 residues. J was trimmed by 7 bases and V by 1 base; bases with no gene match: 4. The CDR3 sequence: CASGLAGGREQYF. In DNA form, the CDR3 reads TGTGCTAGTGGTTTGGCAGGGGGTCGGGAGCAGTACTTC.

The chain combines TRBV18 with TRBJ2-1; D not certain. Deletions cut 4 bases from V and 0 bases from J, with 10 bases between. The V gene's germline CDR1 is KGHSH and CDR2 LQKENI. This CDR3 is built from 15 residues. The CDR3 bases are TGTGCCAGCTCACGAGGCGTAAGCTCCTACAATGAGCAGTTCTTC. Protein sequence: CASSRGVSSYNEQFF.

The V gene is TRBV5-1, the J gene TRBJ2-5; D ambiguous. V lost 2 bases to trimming and J lost 1 base, with 6 bases between them. Germline loops: CDR1 SGHRS, CDR2 YFSETQ. This CDR3 spans 13 amino acids. The CDR3 DNA reads as TGCGCCAGCAGCTTTCTCGGCCAAGAGACCCAGTACTTC. Protein sequence: CASSFLGQETQYF.

The chain combines TRBV11-2 with TRBJ1-5, with 7 bases fitting TRBD1. The germline V gene encodes CDR1 SGHAT and CDR2 FQNNGV. The ends lost 5 bases at V and 3 bases at J; junction bases unmatched: 1. The CDR3 extends over 13 amino acids. CDR3 amino acids: CASSGQANQPQHF. Here the CDR3 DNA reads TGTGCCAGCAGCGGACAGGCCAATCAGCCCCAGCATTTT.